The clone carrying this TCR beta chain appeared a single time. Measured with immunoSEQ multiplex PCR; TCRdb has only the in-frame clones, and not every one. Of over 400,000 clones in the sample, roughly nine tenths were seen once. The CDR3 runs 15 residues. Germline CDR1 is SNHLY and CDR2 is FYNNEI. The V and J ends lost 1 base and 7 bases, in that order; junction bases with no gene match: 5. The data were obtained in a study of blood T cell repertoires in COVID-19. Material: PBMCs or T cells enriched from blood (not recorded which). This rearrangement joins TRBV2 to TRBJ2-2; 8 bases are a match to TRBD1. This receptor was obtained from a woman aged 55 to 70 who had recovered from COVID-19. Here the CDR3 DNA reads TGTGCCAGCAGTGAAGGGACAGGGTGGGGCGGGGAGCTGTTTTTT. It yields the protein CASSEGTGWGGELFF.